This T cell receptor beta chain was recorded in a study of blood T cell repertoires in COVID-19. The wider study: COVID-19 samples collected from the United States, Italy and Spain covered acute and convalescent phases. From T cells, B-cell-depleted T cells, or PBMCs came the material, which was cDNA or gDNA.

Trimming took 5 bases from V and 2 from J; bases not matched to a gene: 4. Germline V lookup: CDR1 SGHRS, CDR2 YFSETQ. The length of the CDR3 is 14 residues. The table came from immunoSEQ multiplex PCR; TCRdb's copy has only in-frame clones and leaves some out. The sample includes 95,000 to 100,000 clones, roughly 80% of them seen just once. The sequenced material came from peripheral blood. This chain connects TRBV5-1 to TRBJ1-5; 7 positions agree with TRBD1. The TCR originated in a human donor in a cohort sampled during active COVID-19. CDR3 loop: CASSSGTGNQPQHF. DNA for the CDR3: TGCGCCAGCAGTTCCGGGACAGGCAATCAGCCCCAGCATTTT.